Here is one TCR beta chain with its context. No antigen is known for it. Collection of blood occurred at baseline, at cycle 4 day 1, and at cycle 7 day 1. The sample comes from a study of OX40 agonist ivuxolimab in advanced cancers. Looking at the study overall: Partial responses were achieved by three patients, of whom one had hepatocellular carcinoma and two had cutaneous melanoma.

The assay was immunoSEQ multiplex PCR, and TCRdb's table has in-frame clones only and misses some. The data show about 53,000 clones, around 87% seen once. The germline V gene has CDR1 MNHEY and CDR2 SVGAGI. Trimming pared 0 bases from V and 0 bases from J, leaving 8 bases between. This CDR3 comprises 15 residues. Study-wide results and limits: The mean number of expanded clones was higher in CD8+ T cells than in CD4+. Individuals who were partial responders at 0.1-3.0 mg/kg had clonal expansion that ranked among the lowest.

The receptor was derived from an adult with an advanced solid tumor such as melanoma, head and neck, liver or kidney cancer. The chain couples TRBV6-5 to TRBJ1-2; D possibly corresponds to TRBD1 (5 bases). The sequenced sample was CD4+ or CD8+ T cells sorted from blood, obtained in a trial of the OX40 agonist ivuxolimab. CDR3 DNA: TGTGCCAGCAGTTACTCCAGGGCGGCTAACTATGGCTACACCTTC. It translates to CASSYSRAANYGYTF.